Following are 18 T cell receptor beta chains from one sample sequenced in a study of PD-L1 blockade in urothelial cancer. The table came from immunoSEQ multiplex PCR; TCRdb's copy has only in-frame clones and leaves some out. The repertoire holds roughly 130,000 clones, with roughly 83% as singletons. Time point given: pretreatment peripheral blood. Sequenced here: PBMCs, sampled around atezolizumab (anti-PD-L1) treatment. These receptors originate from a man in his forties or fifties with urothelial cancer.

CDR3 region: CASSVRDRGGYTF. For the CDR3, the DNA is TGTGCCAGTAGTGTTCGGGACAGGGGCGGCTACACCTTC. The chain has TRBV19 and TRBJ1-2; 10 bases align to TRBD1. The V gene's germline CDR1 is LNHDA and CDR2 SQIVND (reference sequence). The CDR3 length is 13 residues. The J segment lost 8 bases and the V segment lost 5 bases, leaving 5 bases of the junction unmatched.

The chain employs TRBV18 and TRBJ1-4; D not resolved. CDR3 length: 14 amino acids. Trimming cost V 3 bases and J 4 bases, with 9 bases left between them. Germline values: CDR1 KGHSH, CDR2 LQKENI. CDR3 region: CASSPSQNNEKLFF. The CDR3 bases are TGTGCCAGCTCACCCTCCCAGAATAATGAAAAACTGTTTTTT. The complete variable domain, with remaining parts taken from reference TRBV18 and TRBJ1-4, reads NAGVMQNPRHLVRRRGQEARLRCSPMKGHSHVYWYRQLPEEGLKFMVYLQKENIIDESGMPKERFSAEFPKEGPSILRIQQVVRGDSAAYFCASSPSQNNEKLFFGSGTQLSVL.

The rearrangement links TRBV9 to TRBJ2-3; TRBD2 matches at 10 bases. V gave up 4 bases and J gave up 7 bases; unmatched junction bases: 9. The CDR3 totals 15 residues. Germline loops: CDR1 SGDLS, CDR2 YYNGEE. The CDR3: CASSPKAGGTYTQYF. The CDR3 DNA is TGTGCCAGCAGCCCAAAAGCGGGAGGGACATATACGCAGTATTTT.

This rearrangement joins TRBV4-1 to TRBJ2-7, with 8 nucleotides matching TRBD2. V was clipped by 0 bases and J by 2 bases; unmatched bases: 3. The CDR3 contains 15 residues. Germline loops: CDR1 MGHRA, CDR2 YSYEKL. The CDR3: CASSQEQRETYEQYF. The CDR3, as DNA: TGCGCCAGCAGCCAAGAACAGCGGGAGACCTACGAGCAGTACTTC.

The chain combines TRBV28 with TRBJ1-2; a possible D gene is TRBD1 (6 bases). The germline gives CDR1 MDHEN, CDR2 SYDVKM. The CDR3 runs to 13 residues. The V gene lost 6 bases and the J gene lost 4 bases, with 12 bases spanning the gap. CDR3 nucleotide sequence: TGTGCCAGCAGCCTACAGGGTTTCTATGGCTACACCTTC. Its translation: CASSLQGFYGYTF.

As DNA, the CDR3 is TGTGCCAGCAGCCTTGGGGGAGGGAAGGGTCAGCCCCAGCATTTT. Translation: CASSLGGGKGQPQHF. V and J are TRBV6-6 and TRBJ1-5, with D perhaps matching TRBD1 (5 bases). The CDR3 has 15 residues. Germline assignment: CDR1 MNHNY and CDR2 SVGAGI (reference sequence). The V end was cut by 6 bases, the J end by 6 bases, with 18 bases between.

This chain uses TRBV25-1 with TRBJ1-1; the D gene is possibly TRBD1 (6 bases). V was shortened by 9 bases and J by 3 bases, with 17 bases between the two germline ends. The germline V gene has CDR1 MGHDK and CDR2 SYGVNS. CDR3 length: 14 amino acids. CDR3 protein: CASVAGVKDTEAFF. The CDR3 coding sequence is TGTGCCAGTGTGGCAGGGGTGAAGGACACTGAAGCTTTCTTT. The whole variable domain, remainder taken from reference TRBV25-1 and TRBJ1-1, is EADIYQTPRYLVIGTGKKITLECSQTMGHDKMYWYQQDPGMELHLIHYSYGVNSTEKGDLSSESTVSRIRTEHFPLTLESARPSHTSQYLCASVAGVKDTEAFFGQGTRLTVV.

The genes are TRBV15 and TRBJ1-2, with D unclear. Germline V gene sequence: CDR1 LNHNV, CDR2 YYDKDF (reference sequence). V was cut by 0 bases and J by 2 bases, with 10 bases left in between. CDR3 length equals 15 residues. The CDR3 DNA is TGTGCCACCAGCAGAGATTTGGCACCCAACTATGGCTACACCTTC. Translating gives CATSRDLAPNYGYTF.

The chain combines TRBV6-6 with TRBJ1-4; possible D gene TRBD1, 5 bases. There are 12 residues in the CDR3. Per germline, CDR1 MNHNY and CDR2 SVGAGI (reference sequence). CDR3 in amino acids: CAARATNEKLFF. The CDR3 coding sequence is TGTGCAGCCAGGGCAACTAATGAAAAACTGTTTTTT.

J is TRBJ2-2 and V is TRBV30; possible D gene TRBD1, 5 bases. CDR1 and CDR2 (germline): GTSNPN, SVGIG (reference sequence). CDR3 length: 13 residues. V lost 6 bases and J lost 1, with 9 bases in between. CDR3 in amino acids: CACQQVNTGELFF. The DNA for the CDR3 is TGTGCCTGTCAACAGGTGAACACCGGGGAGCTGTTTTTT.

This clone was observed a few times. The chain has TRBV12-2 and TRBJ1-1. TRBV12-2 is described as a pseudogene. CDR3 length: 13 residues. CDR3 sequence reads: CASRLIRGTEAFF. For the CDR3, the DNA is TGTGCAAGTCGCTTAATCCGGGGCACTGAAGCTTTCTTT.

The genes are TRBV5-4 and TRBJ2-1; 7 nucleotides agree with TRBD1. The CDR3 length is 15 residues. Germline V gene lookup returns CDR1 SGHNT and CDR2 YYREEE (reference sequence). Germline trimming cut 4 bases from V and 2 bases from J; bases unmatched to any gene: 6. The CDR3 protein is CASSQGQGAYNEQFF. CDR3 DNA: TGTGCCAGCAGCCAGGGGCAGGGGGCCTACAATGAGCAGTTCTTC.

The chain combines TRBV5-4 with TRBJ2-7; TRBD2 aligns across 8 bases. Germline V CDR1 and CDR2: SGHNT, YYREEE (reference sequence). The CDR3 totals 15 residues. V shed 2 bases and J 2 bases; nucleotides not matched to a gene: 6. The chain's CDR3 is CASSFGTSIAYEQYF. As DNA, the CDR3 is TGTGCCAGCAGCTTCGGGACTAGTATCGCCTACGAGCAGTACTTC. The full variable domain, its missing parts supplied by reference TRBV5-4 and TRBJ2-7, is ETGVTQSPTHLIKTRGQQVTLRCSSQSGHNTVSWYQQALGQGPQFIFQYYREEENGRGNFPPRFSGLQFPNYSSELNVNALELDDSALYLCASSFGTSIAYEQYFGPGTRLTVT.

The chain carries TRBV11-1 and TRBJ2-3; 8 bases match TRBD2. Per germline, CDR1 SGHAT and CDR2 FQDESV (reference sequence). The CDR3 loop spans 15 amino acids. V shed 5 bases, J shed 4 bases, and the junction held 8 bases outside the gene matches. CDR3 DNA: TGTGCCAGCAGCACCCGAGGACTAGCTGCAGATACGCAGTATTTT. Translation: CASSTRGLAADTQYF.

The rearrangement joins TRBV5-1 to TRBJ2-1, with 8 nucleotides matching TRBD2. V lost 2 bases to trimming and J lost 6 bases; unmatched junction nucleotides: 7. This CDR3 has 15 residues. CDR1 is SGHRS and CDR2 is YFSETQ in the germline V gene. The CDR3 region is CASSLTSGFGNEQFF. The CDR3 DNA follows: TGCGCCAGCAGCTTAACTAGCGGCTTTGGCAATGAGCAGTTCTTC.

Turning to this clone: A junction boundary mismatches the germline segment, possibly from a read error. This sequence joins TRBV7-7 and TRBJ2-5; 7 bases map to TRBD1. The V gene's germline CDR1 is SSHAT and CDR2 FNYEAQ (reference sequence). The CDR3 is 19 amino acids. CDR3 coding DNA: TGTGCTAGCAGCTTAGCTGCTAGGGGGCGCTGGTTCGTTGAGGTGACCCAGTACTTC. Amino acid sequence: CASSLAARGRWFVEVTQYF.

This sequence joins TRBV5-4 and TRBJ2-1; 8 nucleotides align to TRBD1. This CDR3 spans 15 amino acids. Germline values: CDR1 SGHNT, CDR2 YYREEE (reference sequence). V was pared by 4 bases and J by 1 base, with 4 bases of the junction left unmatched. CDR3 loop: CASSLQGVSYNEQFF. The CDR3 nucleotides read TGTGCCAGCAGCCTACAGGGGGTTTCCTACAATGAGCAGTTCTTC.

This clone was found once. The chain combines TRBV6-5 with TRBJ2-5; D perhaps matches TRBD2 (6 bases). Trimming shortened V by 2 bases and J by 2 bases, and 15 bases separated the two germline ends. The CDR3 is made up of 16 amino acids. The V gene's germline CDR1 is MNHEY and CDR2 SVGAGI. For the CDR3, the DNA is TGTGCCAGCAGTTACCCCCAGCGGGTGCAGCAAGAGACCCAGTACTTC. This sequence encodes CASSYPQRVQQETQYF.